This T cell receptor beta chain was sequenced in a study of identical twins. The CDR3 consists of 18 residues. The germline CDR1 and CDR2 sequences are SNHLY and FYNNEI. In TCRdb, the 5' RACE reads were re-called with MiXCR into one record per CDR3 protein. The sample lists around 230,000 distinct CDR3 sequences; under 8.5% were seen once. In regard to this clonotype: The antigen remains undetermined. The junction shows a germline mismatch at one end, possibly a read error.

Study outcomes and limitations: For zero-insertion analyses, partial confounding could come from invariant MAIT and iNKT cells. The study found that models underestimated out-of-frame TCR alpha sharing in monozygotic twins. For out-of-frame beta sequences, excess twin sharing was weaker.

This sample was shared with a second study, whose subject was T cells expressing NK-cell markers.

The sample consisted of CD8+ T cells sorted from blood. This receptor was obtained from a young woman in good health. The chain employs TRBV2 and TRBJ2-3; 14 bases line up with TRBD2. The CDR3 DNA sequence: TGTGCCTGCAGTTCCCTGGGACTAGCGGGAGAAGGGTCAGATACGCAGTATTTT. Encoded protein: CACSSLGLAGEGSDTQYF.